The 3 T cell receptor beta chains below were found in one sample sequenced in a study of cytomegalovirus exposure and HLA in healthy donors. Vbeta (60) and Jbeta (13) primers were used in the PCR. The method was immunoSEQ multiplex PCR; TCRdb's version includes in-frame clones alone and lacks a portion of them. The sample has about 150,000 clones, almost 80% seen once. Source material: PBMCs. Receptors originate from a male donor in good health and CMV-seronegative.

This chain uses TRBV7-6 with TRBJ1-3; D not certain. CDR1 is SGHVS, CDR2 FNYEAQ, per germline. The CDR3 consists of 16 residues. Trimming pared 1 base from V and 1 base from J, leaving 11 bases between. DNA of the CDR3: TGTGCCAGCAGCTTAGGGGAGGGAAGTTCTGGAAACACCATATATTTT. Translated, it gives CASSLGEGSSGNTIYF. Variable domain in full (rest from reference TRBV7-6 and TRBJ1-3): GAGVSQSPRYKVTKRGQDVALRCDPISGHVSLYWYRQALGQGPEFLTYFNYEAQQDKSGLPNDRFSAERPEGSISTLTIQRTEQRDSAMYRCASSLGEGSSGNTIYFGEGSWLTVV.

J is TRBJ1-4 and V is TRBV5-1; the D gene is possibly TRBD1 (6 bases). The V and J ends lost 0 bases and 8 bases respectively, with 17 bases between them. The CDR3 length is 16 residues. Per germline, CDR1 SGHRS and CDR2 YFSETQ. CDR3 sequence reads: CASSLAGGGEREKLFF. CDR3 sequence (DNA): TGCGCCAGCAGCTTGGCCGGCGGGGGCGAGCGGGAAAAACTGTTTTTT.

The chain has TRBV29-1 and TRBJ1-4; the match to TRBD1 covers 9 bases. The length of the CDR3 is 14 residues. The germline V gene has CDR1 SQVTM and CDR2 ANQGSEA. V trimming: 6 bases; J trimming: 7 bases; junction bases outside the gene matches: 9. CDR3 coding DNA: TGCAGCGTGAACTACGGGACAGGGAGTGAAAAACTGTTTTTT. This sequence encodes CSVNYGTGSEKLFF. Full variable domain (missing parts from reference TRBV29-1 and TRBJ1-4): SAVISQKPSRDICQRGTSLTIQCQVDSQVTMMFWYRQQPGQSLTLIATANQGSEATYESGFVIDKFPISRPNLTFSTLTVSNMSPEDSSIYLCSVNYGTGSEKLFFGSGTQLSVL.